This is a list of T cell receptor beta chains from one sample in a study of T cell changes during pregnancy in multiple sclerosis. Data came from immunoSEQ multiplex PCR; TCRdb stores just in-frame clones and leaves some out. The sample consists of more than 75,000 clones, 85% to 95% of them appearing once. The source material was peripheral blood, sampled in the first trimester of pregnancy. Every receptor here comes from a female donor with multiple sclerosis, enrolled in a pregnancy study. Each CDR3 is given with its conserved first and last residue. D genes are given only for firm matches. Expanded clones get a size class; other rows say once, few or many, or leave the size out.

j_gene: TRBJ1-5
d_gene: NA
v_gene: TRBV5-1
abundance: NA
CDR3nt: TGCGCCAGCAGCCCCGGGGGGCAGTGGCCCAATCAGCCCCAGCATTTT
CDR3aa: CASSPGGQWPNQPQHF

j_gene: TRBJ2-1
d_gene: NA
v_gene: TRBV27
abundance: NA
CDR3nt: TGTGCCAGCAGTCCGCTGGACAGCTACAATGAGCAGTTCTTC
CDR3aa: CASSPLDSYNEQFF

j_gene: TRBJ2-5
d_gene: TRBD2
v_gene: TRBV5-4
abundance: NA
CDR3nt: TGTGCCAGCAGCTTTCCGGGAGGGGAGACCCAGTACTTC
CDR3aa: CASSFPGGETQYF

j_gene: TRBJ1-1
d_gene: NA
v_gene: TRBV9
abundance: NA
CDR3nt: TGTGCCAGCAGCGTAGACCCTTCGAATAGGGGGAACACTGAAGCTTTCTTT
CDR3aa: CASSVDPSNRGNTEAFF

j_gene: TRBJ1-3
d_gene: TRBD1
v_gene: TRBV7-9
abundance: NA
CDR3nt: TGTGCCAGCAGCCCGCGGTGGGACAGAGACTCTGGAAACACCATATATTTT
CDR3aa: CASSPRWDRDSGNTIYF

j_gene: TRBJ1-2
d_gene: NA
v_gene: TRBV9
abundance: NA
CDR3nt: TGTGCCAGCAGCGTAGAGGTAGCAGGACTCTATGGCTACACCTTC
CDR3aa: CASSVEVAGLYGYTF

j_gene: TRBJ2-3
d_gene: TRBD2
v_gene: TRBV19
abundance: NA
CDR3nt: TGTGCCAGCCTAGCGGGGGGGCTAACAGATACGCAGTATTTT
CDR3aa: CASLAGGLTDTQYF

j_gene: TRBJ2-3
d_gene: NA
v_gene: TRBV6-1
abundance: NA
CDR3nt: TGTGCCACAGGGGCCAACACAGATACGCAGTATTTT
CDR3aa: CATGANTDTQYF

j_gene: TRBJ1-3
d_gene: NA
v_gene: TRBV18
abundance: NA
CDR3nt: TGTGCCAGCTCATCTACACAGGGAATTGGAAACACCATATATTTT
CDR3aa: CASSSTQGIGNTIYF

j_gene: TRBJ2-3
d_gene: TRBD2
v_gene: TRBV10-2
abundance: NA
CDR3nt: TGCGCCAGCAGTGAGGCTAGCGGGAGGAGGGATACGCAGTATTTT
CDR3aa: CASSEASGRRDTQYF

j_gene: TRBJ2-7
d_gene: TRBD2
v_gene: TRBV6-6
abundance: NA
CDR3nt: TGTGCCAGCAGTTACGGGGGAGCGGGAGTTTACGAGCAGTACTTC
CDR3aa: CASSYGGAGVYEQYF

j_gene: TRBJ1-2
d_gene: NA
v_gene: TRBV5-1
abundance: once
CDR3nt: TGCGCCAGCAGCCCAACACAGGGATTTGGTGGCTACACCTTC
CDR3aa: CASSPTQGFGGYTF

j_gene: TRBJ2-1
d_gene: TRBD2
v_gene: TRBV7-9
abundance: NA
CDR3nt: TGTGCCAGCAGCTTCTCCGGGACTAGCGGTTACAATGAGCAGTTCTTC
CDR3aa: CASSFSGTSGYNEQFF

j_gene: TRBJ1-1
d_gene: NA
v_gene: TRBV30
abundance: few
CDR3nt: TGTGCCTGGAGTGTAGGCCCAGGGGCGGACACTGAAGCTTTCTTT
CDR3aa: CAWSVGPGADTEAFF

j_gene: TRBJ2-2
d_gene: TRBD1
v_gene: TRBV30
abundance: NA
CDR3nt: TGTGCCGGCCGGGACAGGCCTTCGAACACCGGGGAGCTGTTTTTT
CDR3aa: CAGRDRPSNTGELFF